The present T cell receptor (beta chain) was sequenced within a study of T cell responses to AZD1222 COVID-19 vaccine. This clone was counted only a few times. Its antigen is undetermined. General observations from the study: Donors were largely white British and mainly female; clonal diversity was possibly underestimated. Recipients of AZD1222 seropositive at baseline numbered only 5 or 6. Repertoires were obtained only post-peak T cell response. Spike-specific TCR breadth and depth both grew after two AZD1222 doses.

The repertoire was sequenced with immunoSEQ multiplex PCR; TCRdb's copy has only in-frame clones and lacks some. The data contain 150,000 to 170,000 clones, approximately 87% of them singletons. Germline assignment: CDR1 MDHEN and CDR2 SYDVKM. The CDR3 is 19 residues long. V lost 3 bases, J lost 7 bases, and 21 bases stayed unmatched. Sample: peripheral blood, taken on day 0 of MenACWY control vaccination. The rearrangement joins TRBV28 to TRBJ1-5; 7 bases align to TRBD1. The TCR was taken from an adult in good health. The CDR3 sequence is CASSFPGRTGAPPKQPQHF. The CDR3 DNA reads TGTGCCAGCAGTTTCCCGGGGCGAACAGGGGCTCCCCCCAAGCAGCCCCAGCATTTT.